This passage covers 5 T cell receptor beta chains from one sample sequenced in a study of blood T cell repertoires in COVID-19. The assay was immunoSEQ multiplex PCR, and TCRdb's table has in-frame clones only and misses some. The table includes under 250,000 clones, 89% detected once. What was sequenced was peripheral blood. The receptors here all came from a man aged 55-75 years who had recovered from COVID-19.

A single count supports this clone. The rearrangement joins TRBV3-1 (or the pseudogene TRBV3-2) to TRBJ2-6; unclear D gene. CDR1 and CDR2 from the germline V gene are LGHDT and YNNKEL (reference sequence). The length of the CDR3 is 14 residues. Trimming stripped 3 bases from V and 0 bases from J, with 3 bases between. Here the CDR3 DNA reads TGTGCCAGCAGCCATAGCTCTGGGGCCAACGTCCTGACTTTC. Its translation: CASSHSSGANVLTF.

The rearrangement links TRBV4-2 to TRBJ1-2, with no clear D. Germline lookup yields CDR1 LGHNA and CDR2 YNFKEQ. The CDR3 is made up of 13 amino acids. Trimming shortened V by 1 base and J by 3 bases, and 6 bases separated the two germline ends. CDR3 loop: CASSQVGDYGYTF. The CDR3, as DNA: TGTGCCAGCAGCCAAGTCGGGGACTATGGCTACACCTTC.

The CDR3 loop is CAYQLAGGPYNEQFF. The CDR3 DNA sequence: TGTGCCTACCAACTAGCGGGAGGGCCATACAATGAGCAGTTCTTC. The chain joins TRBV30 to TRBJ2-1; 13 bases match TRBD2. This CDR3 has 15 residues. CDR1 is GTSNPN, CDR2 SVGIG, per germline (reference sequence). The junction had 7 bases not matched to a gene; V was cut back by 7 bases and J by 4 bases.

The genes are TRBV2 and TRBJ1-1; tentatively, D is TRBD1 (6 bases). The CDR3 has 15 amino acids. Trimming pared 2 bases from V and 2 bases from J, leaving 12 bases between. The germline gives CDR1 SNHLY, CDR2 FYNNEI. The CDR3 sequence is CASSERGGLNTEAFF. DNA for the CDR3: TGTGCCAGCAGTGAAAGGGGGGGTTTAAACACTGAAGCTTTCTTT.

The chain links TRBV3-1 (or the pseudogene TRBV3-2) to TRBJ2-2; 9 bases map to TRBD1. The CDR3 covers 15 residues. Trimming cost V 6 bases and J 6 bases; bases outside gene matches: 8. Germline V gene data show CDR1 as LGHDT and CDR2 as YNNKEL (reference sequence). The chain's CDR3 is CASRPGQGYAGELFF. Written as DNA, the CDR3 is TGTGCCAGCAGACCGGGACAGGGTTATGCCGGGGAGCTGTTTTTT.